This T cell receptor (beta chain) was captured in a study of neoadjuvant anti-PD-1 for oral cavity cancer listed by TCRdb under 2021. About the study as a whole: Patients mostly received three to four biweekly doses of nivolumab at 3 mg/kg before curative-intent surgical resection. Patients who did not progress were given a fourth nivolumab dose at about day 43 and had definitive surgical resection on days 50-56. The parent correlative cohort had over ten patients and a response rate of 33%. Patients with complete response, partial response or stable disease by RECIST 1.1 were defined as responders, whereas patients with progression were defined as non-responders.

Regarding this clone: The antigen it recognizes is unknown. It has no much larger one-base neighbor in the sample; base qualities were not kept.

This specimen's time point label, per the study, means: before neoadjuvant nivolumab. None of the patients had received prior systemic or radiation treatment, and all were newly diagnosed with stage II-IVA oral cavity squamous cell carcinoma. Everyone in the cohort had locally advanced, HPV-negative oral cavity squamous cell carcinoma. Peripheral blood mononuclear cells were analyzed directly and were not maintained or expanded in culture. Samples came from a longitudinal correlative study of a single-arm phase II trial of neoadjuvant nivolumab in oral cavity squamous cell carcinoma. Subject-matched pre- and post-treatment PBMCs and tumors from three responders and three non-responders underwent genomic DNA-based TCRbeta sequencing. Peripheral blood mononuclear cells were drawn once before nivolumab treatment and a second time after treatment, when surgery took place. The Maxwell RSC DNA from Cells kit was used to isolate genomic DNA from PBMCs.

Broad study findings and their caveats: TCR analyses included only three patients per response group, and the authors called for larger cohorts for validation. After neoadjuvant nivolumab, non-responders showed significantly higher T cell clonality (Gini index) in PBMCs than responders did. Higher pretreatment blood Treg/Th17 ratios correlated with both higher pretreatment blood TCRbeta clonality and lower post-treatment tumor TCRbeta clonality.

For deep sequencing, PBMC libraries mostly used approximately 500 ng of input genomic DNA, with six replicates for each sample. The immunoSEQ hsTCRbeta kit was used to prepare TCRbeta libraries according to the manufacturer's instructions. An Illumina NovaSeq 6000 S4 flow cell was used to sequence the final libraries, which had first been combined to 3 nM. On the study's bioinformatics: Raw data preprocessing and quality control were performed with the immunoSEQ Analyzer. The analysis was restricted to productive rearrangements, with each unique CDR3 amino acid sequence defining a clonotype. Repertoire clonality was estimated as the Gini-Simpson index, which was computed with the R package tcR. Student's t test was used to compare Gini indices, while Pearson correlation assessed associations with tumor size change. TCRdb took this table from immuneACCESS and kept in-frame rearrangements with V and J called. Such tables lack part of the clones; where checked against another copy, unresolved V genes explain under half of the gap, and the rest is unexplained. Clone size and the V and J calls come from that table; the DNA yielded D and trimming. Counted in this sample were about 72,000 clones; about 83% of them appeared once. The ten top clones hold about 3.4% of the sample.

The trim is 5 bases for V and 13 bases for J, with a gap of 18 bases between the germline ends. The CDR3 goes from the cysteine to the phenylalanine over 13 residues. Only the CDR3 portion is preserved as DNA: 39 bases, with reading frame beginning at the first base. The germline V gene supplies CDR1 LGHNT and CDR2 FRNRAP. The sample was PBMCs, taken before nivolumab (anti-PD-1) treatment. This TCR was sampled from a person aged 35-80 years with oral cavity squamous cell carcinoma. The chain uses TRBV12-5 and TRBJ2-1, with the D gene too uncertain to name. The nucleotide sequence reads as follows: TGTGCTAGTGGTCTTTCCCAACTATTGGTACAGTTCTTC. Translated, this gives CASGLSQLLVQFF.